One and the same sample provided the 27 T cell receptor beta chains below, sequenced in a study of response to subunit inactivated influenza vaccine. TCRdb processed the RT-PCR reads anew with MiXCR; each CDR3 protein has one entry. This table holds about 650,000 distinct CDR3 sequences, 15% to 18% found once. Sequenced material: PBMCs from blood, taken 11 to 12 days after vaccination. The origin of the receptors is a man aged 45-65 years who received an inactivated influenza vaccine.

The chain carries TRBV2 and TRBJ2-1; TRBD2 aligns across 7 bases. Germline V gene data show CDR1 as SNHLY and CDR2 as FYNNEI. With 6 bases clipped from V and 2 bases from J, the junction kept 10 bases outside the gene matches. This CDR3 has 16 residues. CDR3 nucleotides: TGTGCCAGCAGGCTAAGAGAGGCGGGGGCCTACAATGAGCAGTTCTTC. Protein: CASRLREAGAYNEQFF.

The chain recombines TRBV29-1 with TRBJ2-5; 7 bases align to TRBD1. CDR3 length equals 14 residues. Germline lookup yields CDR1 SQVTM and CDR2 ANQGSEA. J lost 8 bases, V lost 2 bases, and 11 bases had no gene match. The CDR3 sequence is CSVEPQGDYQTQYF. In DNA, the CDR3 is TGCAGCGTTGAACCTCAGGGGGATTATCAAACCCAGTACTTC.

This rearrangement joins TRBV6-5 to TRBJ2-1; D may be TRBD1 (5 bases). The V gene lost 2 bases and the J gene lost 7 bases, with 9 bases spanning the gap. Germline loops: CDR1 MNHEY, CDR2 SVGAGI. The length of the CDR3 is 13 residues. The CDR3, as DNA: TGTGCCAGCAGTTACCAGGGTTGGAATGAGCAGTTCTTC. Encoded protein: CASSYQGWNEQFF.

This clonotype came up a few times. The chain is built from TRBV6-5 and TRBJ2-2; no definite D call. CDR1 and CDR2 from the germline V gene are MNHEY and SVGAGI. The CDR3 sequence is 14 residues long. V was shortened by 4 bases and J by 0 bases, with 6 bases between the two germline ends. The CDR3 here is CASSSPANTGELFF. CDR3 coding DNA: TGTGCCAGCAGTTCGCCAGCGAACACCGGGGAGCTGTTTTTT.

J is TRBJ2-3 and V is TRBV25-1, with TRBD2 identical over 10 bases. The CDR3 consists of 19 residues. Trimming took 9 bases from V and 2 from J; bases not matched to a gene: 20. CDR1 is MGHDK, CDR2 SYGVNS, per germline. The CDR3 reads CASIRLKPPSGRVTDTQYF. CDR3 nucleotide sequence: TGTGCCAGTATACGACTCAAACCACCCAGCGGGAGGGTCACAGATACGCAGTATTTT.

The sample holds many counts of this clonotype. The gene calls are TRBV28 and TRBJ2-1; 7 bases are shared with TRBD1. This CDR3 spans 19 amino acids. The germline CDR1 and CDR2 sequences are MDHEN and SYDVKM. The V and J ends lost 1 base and 1 base, in that order; junction bases with no gene match: 13. This chain's CDR3 is CASSLYPLDRARSYNEQFF. CDR3 sequence (DNA): TGTGCCAGCAGTTTATATCCCCTCGACAGGGCCCGGTCCTACAATGAGCAGTTCTTC. The entire variable domain, with the rest obtained from reference TRBV28 and TRBJ2-1, is as follows: DVKVTQSSRYLVKRTGEKVFLECVQDMDHENMFWYRQDPGLGLRLIYFSYDVKMKEKGDIPEGYSVSREKKERFSLILESASTNQTSMYLCASSLYPLDRARSYNEQFFGPGTRLTVL.

The chain uses TRBV2 and TRBJ2-2, with 7 positions matching TRBD2. Germline CDR1 is SNHLY and CDR2 is FYNNEI. With V trimmed by 2 bases and J by 4 bases, 13 bases remained unmatched. This CDR3 has 18 residues. The CDR3 loop is CASSEWASGRRLTGELFF. The CDR3 nucleotides read TGTGCCAGCAGTGAATGGGCTAGCGGAAGGAGACTCACCGGGGAGCTGTTTTTT.

The CDR3, as DNA: TGTGCCAGCAGTTACCCGGACAGGACTGAGCAGTTCTTC. Translated: CASSYPDRTEQFF. J is TRBJ2-1 and V is TRBV6-6; 7 nucleotides line up with TRBD1. The CDR3 covers 13 residues. The V and J ends lost 2 bases and 9 bases, in that order; junction bases with no gene match: 4. Per germline, CDR1 MNHNY and CDR2 SVGAGI (reference sequence).

This clonotype showed up just a few times. The chain is built from TRBV3-1 and TRBJ2-7, with 7 bases matching TRBD1. This CDR3 comprises 15 residues. J lost 4 bases, V lost 1 base, and 7 bases had no gene match. Germline V CDR1 and CDR2: LGHDT, YNNKEL (reference sequence). The chain's CDR3 is CASSQGLDRVYEQYF. The DNA of the CDR3 is TGTGCCAGCAGCCAAGGCCTTGACAGGGTGTACGAGCAGTACTTC.

This clonotype was found a few times. This chain joins TRBV5-8 and TRBJ2-2, with unresolved D. Germline assignment: CDR1 SGHTS and CDR2 YDEGEE. The CDR3 length is 12 residues. V was cut by 1 base and J by 9 bases, with 7 bases left in between. The CDR3 reads CASSLYTRELFF. The CDR3 DNA reads TGTGCCAGCAGCTTGTATACAAGGGAGCTGTTTTTT.

This clonotype was picked up a small number of times. The gene calls are TRBV28 and TRBJ2-7; no definite D call. The CDR3 totals 12 residues. V was pared by 8 bases and J by 6 bases, with 14 bases between. Germline CDR1 reads MDHEN; CDR2 reads SYDVKM. For the CDR3, the DNA is TGTGCCAGCGCCCCCCACCCGGGCGAGCAGTACTTC. This gives the protein CASAPHPGEQYF.

This clonotype was counted a few times. The chain employs TRBV5-1 and TRBJ1-5, with D possibly being TRBD1 (6 bases). CDR3 length: 15 residues. Trimming pared 4 bases from V and 4 bases from J, leaving 15 bases between. Germline V gene data show CDR1 as SGHRS and CDR2 as YFSETQ. The DNA for the CDR3 is TGCGCCAGCAGCAAAGGCGGACAGCCAAATCAGCCCCAGCATTTT. Amino acid sequence: CASSKGGQPNQPQHF.

The chain recombines TRBV7-2 with TRBJ2-3, with TRBD2 as a possible D gene (5 bases). V lost 5 bases and J 1 base, leaving 13 bases between the germline ends. This CDR3 spans 15 amino acids. CDR1 is SGHTA, CDR2 FQGNSA, per germline. In DNA form, the CDR3 reads TGTGCCAGCAGCGCAGAGGGATTGGGCACAGATACGCAGTATTTT. This sequence encodes CASSAEGLGTDTQYF. The variable domain in full, completed from reference TRBV7-2 and TRBJ2-3, reads GAGVSQSPSNKVTEKGKDVELRCDPISGHTALYWYRQSLGQGLEFLIYFQGNSAPDKSGLPSDRFSAERTGGSVSTLTIQRTQQEDSAVYLCASSAEGLGTDTQYFGPGTRLTVL.

This clonotype came up a few times. The V call is TRBV4-3, the J call TRBJ2-5, with D tentatively TRBD2 (6 bases). CDR3 length: 14 amino acids. V shed 4 bases and J shed 7 bases, with 16 bases lying between them. From germline, CDR1 is LGHNA and CDR2 YSLEER. In DNA form, the CDR3 reads TGCGCCAGCAGCCCAGATCGGGTGGGAGGGACCCAGTACTTC. Its translation is CASSPDRVGGTQYF.

This clonotype was observed a handful of times. One end of the junction fails to match germline, which may point to a read error. The CDR3 coding sequence is TGTGCCAGTAGGATAGGGCGGGATTCGGATTCCTACAATGAGCAGTTCTTC. It codes for CASRIGRDSDSYNEQFF. The gene calls are TRBV19 and TRBJ2-1; TRBD2 is a possible D gene (6 bases). The CDR3 is 17 amino acids. Germline CDR1 is LNHDA and CDR2 is SQIVND (reference sequence).

This clonotype was recorded at least ten times. The chain links TRBV6-2 or TRBV6-3 to TRBJ2-6, with D possibly being TRBD1 (6 bases). Germline V gene sequence: CDR1 MNHEY, CDR2 SVGEGT. The CDR3 has 16 residues. The ends were cut back, 5 bases at V and 0 bases at J, with 11 bases in the middle. The CDR3, as DNA: TGTGCCAGCAGTCTTGACAGGTACTCTGGGGCCAACGTCCTGACTTTC. As protein: CASSLDRYSGANVLTF.

This clonotype was counted a few times. This chain uses TRBV5-4 with TRBJ2-5; the D gene is possibly TRBD2 (6 bases). The CDR3 sequence is 14 residues long. V lost 2 bases to trimming and J lost 4 bases, with 12 bases between them. Germline V gene data show CDR1 as SGHNT and CDR2 as YYREEE (reference sequence). The CDR3 nucleotides are TGTGCCAGCAGCTTCGAGAATAGCGGAGAGACCCAGTACTTC. Residues: CASSFENSGETQYF.

This clonotype was seen at least ten times. V usage is TRBV20-1 and J usage is TRBJ1-1; D perhaps matches TRBD1 (5 bases). V was cut by 3 bases and J by 1 base, with 12 bases left in between. Germline CDR1 DFQATT, CDR2 SNEGSKA (reference sequence). The CDR3 has 14 amino acids. The CDR3 loop reads CSASGDRKNTEAFF. For the CDR3, the DNA is TGCAGTGCTAGCGGAGACAGAAAGAACACTGAAGCTTTCTTT.

The V gene is TRBV7-6, the J gene TRBJ2-3; 8 bases match TRBD2. This CDR3 spans 15 amino acids. With V trimmed by 5 bases and J by 4 bases, 8 bases remained unmatched. Per germline, CDR1 SGHVS and CDR2 FNYEAQ. Written as DNA, the CDR3 is TGTGCCAGCAGCGCCGGGGGGGGCAGGGCAGATACGCAGTATTTT. Protein sequence: CASSAGGGRADTQYF.

The table lists this clonotype with a few counts. The CDR3 sequence: CASSRDSESYGYTF. As DNA, the CDR3 is TGCGCCAGCAGCCGGGACAGCGAAAGCTATGGCTACACCTTC. The chain uses TRBV5-1 and TRBJ1-2; 7 bases line up with TRBD1. V shed 4 bases, J shed 4 bases, and the junction held 7 bases outside the gene matches. The CDR3 runs to 14 residues. Germline loops: CDR1 SGHRS, CDR2 YFSETQ.

The CDR3 protein is CASSERWGSYEQYF. In nucleotides, the CDR3 is TGTGCCAGCAGTGAAAGGTGGGGTAGTTACGAGCAGTACTTC. The chain carries TRBV6-1 and TRBJ2-7, with D unresolved. V lost 2 bases, J lost 4 bases, and 12 bases lay in between. Germline assignment: CDR1 MNHNS and CDR2 SASEGT. The CDR3 loop spans 14 amino acids.

This clonotype was counted between two and nine times. The chain joins TRBV7-2 to TRBJ2-3; D is undetermined. This CDR3 contains 16 residues. CDR1 SGHTA and CDR2 FQGNSA come from the germline V gene. Trimming cost V 6 bases and J 0 bases, with 16 bases left between them. The DNA for the CDR3 is TGTGCCAGCAGTCCCACTCCGGGCCGGAGCACAGATACGCAGTATTTT. Amino acids: CASSPTPGRSTDTQYF.

This clonotype was seen many times. The V call is TRBV4-1, the J call TRBJ2-1; D possibly corresponds to TRBD1 (5 bases). The germline V gene encodes CDR1 MGHRA and CDR2 YSYEKL. The CDR3 is made up of 14 amino acids. V was shortened by 1 base and J by 6 bases, with 10 bases between the two germline ends. CDR3 sequence (DNA): TGCGCCAGCAGCCAAGTTTCAGGGTTCAATGAGCAGTTCTTC. It codes for CASSQVSGFNEQFF.

The chain is built from TRBV12-3 or TRBV12-4 and TRBJ2-7; 9 positions agree with TRBD2. The CDR3 totals 14 residues. V shed 6 bases, J shed 3 bases, and the junction held 6 bases outside the gene matches. The DNA of the CDR3 is TGTGCCAGCAGGACCGGGACTAGCATCTACGAGCAGTACTTC. As protein: CASRTGTSIYEQYF.

The V gene is TRBV28, the J gene TRBJ2-5; D perhaps matches TRBD1 (6 bases). The CDR3 is made up of 13 amino acids. Germline CDR1 MDHEN, CDR2 SYDVKM. V lost 6 bases to trimming and J lost 8 bases, with 16 bases between them. In DNA form, the CDR3 reads TGTGCCAGCAGCCAAGGACAGCTTGGAACCCAGTACTTC. Translation: CASSQGQLGTQYF.

CDR3 in amino acids: CAISDGLAGSNTGELFF. Here the CDR3 DNA reads TGTGCCATCAGTGACGGGTTAGCGGGATCGAACACCGGGGAGCTGTTTTTT. V usage is TRBV10-3 and J usage is TRBJ2-2, with 8 bases lining up with TRBD2. The CDR3 covers 17 residues. V gave up 3 bases and J gave up 0 bases; unmatched junction bases: 6. Germline values: CDR1 ENHRY, CDR2 SYGVKD.

This clonotype was seen more than once but under ten times. The J gene is TRBJ2-4, the V gene TRBV5-4; 12 bases line up with TRBD1. The CDR3 consists of 16 residues. With 4 bases clipped from V and 5 bases from J, the junction kept 7 bases outside the gene matches. CDR1 and CDR2 (germline): SGHNT, YYREEE (reference sequence). The CDR3 loop reads CASSPGQGAGQNIQYF. The CDR3 region has the DNA TGTGCCAGCAGCCCGGGACAGGGGGCCGGGCAAAACATTCAGTACTTC. Drawing the rest from reference TRBV5-4 and TRBJ2-4, the complete variable domain is ETGVTQSPTHLIKTRGQQVTLRCSSQSGHNTVSWYQQALGQGPQFIFQYYREEENGRGNFPPRFSGLQFPNYSSELNVNALELDDSALYLCASSPGQGAGQNIQYFGAGTRLSVL.